This T cell receptor beta chain was obtained from a study of Graves' ophthalmopathy and Graves' hyperthyroidism. The TCR beta CDR3 regions underwent amplification from RNA transcripts. The library came from an HTBI-primed first-round RT-PCR and a second-round multiplex PCR. TCRdb re-analysed the multiplex PCR reads in MiXCR, keeping a single row per CDR3 protein. Of some 750,000 distinct CDR3 sequences in the sample, roughly 40% were seen once. PBMCs were isolated by Ficoll-Paque density gradient centrifugation, using roughly 10 ml of fresh peripheral blood as the starting material. Overall study findings and caveats: Blood shared most expanded thyroid clonotypes above 0.001 frequency. The model's prediction of ophthalmopathy progression had about 70% sensitivity and around 78% specificity.

In its sample, this clonotype was seen many times. What it binds is not known. This CDR3 region has 15 residues. Germline V gene lookup returns CDR1 SGHTA and CDR2 FQGNSA. V gave up 5 bases and J gave up 1 base, with 14 bases separating them. The sample comprised peripheral blood. The clonotype originates from an adult man with Graves' ophthalmopathy. The chain couples TRBV7-2 to TRBJ1-1, with D possibly TRBD1 on 6 matching bases. This CDR3 is CASSPSTGQNTEAFF. As DNA, the CDR3 is TGTGCCAGCAGCCCCTCTACGGGACAGAACACTGAAGCTTTCTTT.